This T cell receptor beta chain derives from a study of tumor and adjacent non-tumor tissue in lung cancer. About the study: The cohort had about a dozen adenocarcinoma, 2 squamous cell and 1 small cell patients. Study-level points and caveats: TCR diversity was significantly greater in tumor than normal lung tissue. Top 100 clones took a larger repertoire share in normal lung.

Concerning this clonotype itself: The antigen is unknown.

This sample's RNA came from whole unsorted tissue. The library came from three nested PCR rounds adapted from ARM-PCR protocols. TCRdb reprocessed the multiplex PCR reads via MiXCR and lists one record per CDR3 protein. Found here are some 93,000 distinct CDR3 sequences, around 71% of them singletons; the top ten hold around 18%. The CDR3 is 11 residues long. V lost 10 bases, J lost 6 bases, and 12 bases lay in between. CDR1 and CDR2 from the germline V gene are ENHRY and SYGVKD. Sample: lung tumor tissue. V gene TRBV10-3 combines with J gene TRBJ1-2; D gene unclear. This TCR was sampled from a man between 60 and 75 years old with non-small cell lung cancer. Here the CDR3 reads CATTEGNGYTF. For the CDR3, the DNA is TGTGCCACCACTGAAGGGAATGGCTACACCTTC.